This TCR beta chain was observed in a study of monozygotic twins with inflammatory bowel disease. TCRdb re-called the 5' RACE reads, yielding one record per CDR3 amino acid sequence without DNA. The table gives some 450,000 distinct CDR3 sequences; the top ten clones make up roughly 2.2% of it. Source material: blood. This receptor was identified in a human donor with ulcerative colitis or Crohn's disease, or a healthy co-twin of an affected twin (not recorded which).

The CDR3 loop is CASSLSQGSYQPQHF. This sequence joins TRBV12-3 or TRBV12-4 and TRBJ1-5; TCRdb names TRBD1, which stays unverified in the absence of DNA. CDR3 size: 15 residues.